A selection of T cell receptor beta chains follows, all from one sample in a study of control samples from healthy donors and cancer patients. Here immunoSEQ multiplex PCR was the method, and the copy in TCRdb shows in-frame clones only, minus some. The sample shows 84,000 or so clones, more than 65% of them seen only once. The sequencing input was PBMCs. The receptors originated from a man in his sixties with head and neck cancer. CDR3s include the opening cysteine and the closing phenylalanine or tryptophan. The D gene is left open where the match is weak.

v_gene: TRBV9
d_gene: -
j_gene: TRBJ1-6
CDR3aa: CASSANSNSPLHF
CDR3nt: TGTGCCAGCAGCGCTAACTCTAATTCACCCCTCCACTTT

v_gene: TRBV12-5
d_gene: -
j_gene: TRBJ2-1
CDR3aa: CASGFPLKQFF
CDR3nt: TGTGCTAGCGGGTTCCCACTAAAACAGTTCTTC

v_gene: TRBV12-3/TRBV12-4
d_gene: -
j_gene: TRBJ1-6
CDR3aa: CASSLTYNSPLHF
CDR3nt: TGTGCCAGCAGTTTGACCTATAATTCACCCCTCCACTTT

v_gene: TRBV7-9
d_gene: -
j_gene: TRBJ1-1
CDR3aa: CASSLGPQGPTEAFF
CDR3nt: TGTGCCAGCAGCTTAGGACCCCAGGGGCCCACTGAAGCTTTCTTT

v_gene: TRBV12-3/TRBV12-4
d_gene: -
j_gene: TRBJ1-2
CDR3aa: CASSQQVSYGYTF
CDR3nt: TGTGCCAGCAGCCAACAAGTTTCCTATGGCTACACCTTC

v_gene: TRBV30
d_gene: -
j_gene: TRBJ2-1
CDR3aa: CAWTAGVEQFF
CDR3nt: TGTGCCTGGACTGCTGGCGTAGAGCAGTTCTTC

v_gene: TRBV9
d_gene: TRBD1
j_gene: TRBJ1-4
CDR3aa: CASSAWGTGSEKLFF
CDR3nt: TGTGCCAGCAGCGCTTGGGGGACAGGGAGTGAAAAACTGTTTTTT

v_gene: TRBV9
d_gene: -
j_gene: TRBJ1-4
CDR3aa: CASSVRQNANEKLFF
CDR3nt: TGTGCCAGCAGCGTTAGACAGAACGCTAATGAAAAACTGTTTTTT

v_gene: TRBV6-5
d_gene: -
j_gene: TRBJ2-2
CDR3aa: CASKTGYTGELFF
CDR3nt: TGTGCCAGCAAAACAGGCTACACCGGGGAGCTGTTTTTT

v_gene: TRBV25-1
d_gene: TRBD1
j_gene: TRBJ2-7
CDR3aa: CASSAATGQGAIYEQYF
CDR3nt: TGTGCCAGCAGTGCAGCGACTGGACAGGGGGCTATTTACGAGCAGTACTTC

v_gene: TRBV5-1
d_gene: -
j_gene: TRBJ1-5
CDR3aa: CASSLGLDQPQHF
CDR3nt: TGCGCCAGCAGCTTGGGGCTCGACCAGCCCCAGCATTTT

v_gene: TRBV9
d_gene: -
j_gene: TRBJ2-5
CDR3aa: CASSVGEGRGWETQYF
CDR3nt: TGTGCCAGCAGCGTAGGGGAGGGCAGGGGTTGGGAGACCCAGTACTTC

v_gene: TRBV11-3
d_gene: TRBD2
j_gene: TRBJ2-1
CDR3aa: CASSLASESGRHNEQFF
CDR3nt: TGTGCCAGCAGCCTAGCGTCGGAAAGCGGGAGGCACAATGAGCAGTTCTTC

v_gene: TRBV11-2
d_gene: -
j_gene: TRBJ1-2
CDR3aa: CASSFQGLGGYTF
CDR3nt: TGTGCCAGCAGCTTTCAGGGTCTTGGAGGCTACACCTTC

v_gene: TRBV29-1
d_gene: -
j_gene: TRBJ1-1
CDR3aa: CSGRMVENTEAFF
CDR3nt: TGCAGCGGACGGATGGTGGAGAACACTGAAGCTTTCTTT

v_gene: TRBV9
d_gene: -
j_gene: TRBJ2-5
CDR3aa: CASSAAGPWETQYF
CDR3nt: TGTGCCAGCAGCGCTGCGGGACCCTGGGAGACCCAGTACTTC